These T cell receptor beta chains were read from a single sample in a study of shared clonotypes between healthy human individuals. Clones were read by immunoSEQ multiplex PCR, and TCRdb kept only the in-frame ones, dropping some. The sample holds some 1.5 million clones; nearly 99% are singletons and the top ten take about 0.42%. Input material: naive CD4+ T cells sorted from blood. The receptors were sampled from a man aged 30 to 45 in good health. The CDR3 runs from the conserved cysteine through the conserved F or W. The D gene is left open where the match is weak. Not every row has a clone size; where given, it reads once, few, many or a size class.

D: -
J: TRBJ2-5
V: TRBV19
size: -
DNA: TGTGCCAGTAGTTGGTGGACGATCGAGACCCAGTACTTC
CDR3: CASSWWTIETQYF

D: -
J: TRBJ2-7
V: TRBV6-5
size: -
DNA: TGTGCCAGCAGTTACTCGACTGGGGTCTCCTACGAGCAGTACTTC
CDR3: CASSYSTGVSYEQYF

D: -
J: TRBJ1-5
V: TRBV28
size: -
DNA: TGTGCCAGCGACAGTCTAAGCAATCAGCCCCAGCATTTT
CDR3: CASDSLSNQPQHF

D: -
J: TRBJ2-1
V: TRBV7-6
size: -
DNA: TGTGCCAGCAGCTTAGATTTTCGTGATGAGCAGTTCTTC
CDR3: CASSLDFRDEQFF

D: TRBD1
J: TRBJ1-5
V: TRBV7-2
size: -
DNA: TGTGCCAGCAGCTCCAGACAGGGGGCTCAGCCCCAGCATTTT
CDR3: CASSSRQGAQPQHF

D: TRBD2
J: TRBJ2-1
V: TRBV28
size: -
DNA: TGTGCCAGCGGAGAGCTAGCGGGAGGGCCGAGCTCCTACAATGAGCAGTTCTTC
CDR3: CASGELAGGPSSYNEQFF

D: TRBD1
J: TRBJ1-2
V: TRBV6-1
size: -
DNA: TGTGCCAGCAGTGAACTGGACAGGGGTCTAAGCTATGGCTACACCTTC
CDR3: CASSELDRGLSYGYTF

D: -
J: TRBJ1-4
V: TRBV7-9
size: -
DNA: TGTGCCAGCGACAGTGGGAATGAAAAACTGTTTTTT
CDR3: CASDSGNEKLFF

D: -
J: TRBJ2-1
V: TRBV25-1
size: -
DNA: TGTGCCAGCAGTGATGCGGGCAGCGTCAATGAGCAGTTCTTC
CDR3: CASSDAGSVNEQFF

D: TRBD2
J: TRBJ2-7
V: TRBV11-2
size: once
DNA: TGTGCCAGCAGCTCGATAAGGGGATTTGGGCGGGAGTCCCACGAGCAGTACTTC
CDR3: CASSSIRGFGRESHEQYF

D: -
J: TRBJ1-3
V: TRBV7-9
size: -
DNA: TGTGCCAGCAGCTTCTCGGAGGGAAACACCATATATTTT
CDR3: CASSFSEGNTIYF

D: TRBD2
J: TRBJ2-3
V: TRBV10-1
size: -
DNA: TGCGCCAGCAGCGACTTTGCGGGAGCAGATACGCAGTATTTT
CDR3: CASSDFAGADTQYF